The sequence of this T cell receptor beta chain was determined in a study of tumor and adjacent non-tumor tissue in lung cancer. General observations from the study: Tumor repertoires had a smaller top 100 clone share than normal lung. Shorter survival was associated with higher TCR diversity in tumors.

The germline CDR1 and CDR2 sequences are MNHEY and SVGAGI. The CDR3 loop spans 15 amino acids. RNA was extracted from bulk tissue without any cell sorting. TCRbeta libraries were built with three rounds of nested PCR, modified from ARM-PCR. MiXCR was run by TCRdb on the multiplex PCR reads, yielding one entry per CDR3 protein. The sample has 65,000 to 95,000 distinct CDR3 sequences; around 86% are singletons. With regard to this clonotype: What it binds is not known. The junction shows a germline mismatch at one end, possibly a read error.

V usage is TRBV6-5 and J usage is TRBJ1-5; perhaps TRBD1 as D (5 bases). The sequencing sample was made of lung tumor tissue. The clonotype originates from a woman aged 50 to 60 with non-small cell lung cancer. In DNA, the CDR3 is TGTGTCAGCAGAAGGACACCTCATAGCAATCAGCCCCAGCATTTT. Amino acid sequence: CVSRRTPHSNQPQHF.